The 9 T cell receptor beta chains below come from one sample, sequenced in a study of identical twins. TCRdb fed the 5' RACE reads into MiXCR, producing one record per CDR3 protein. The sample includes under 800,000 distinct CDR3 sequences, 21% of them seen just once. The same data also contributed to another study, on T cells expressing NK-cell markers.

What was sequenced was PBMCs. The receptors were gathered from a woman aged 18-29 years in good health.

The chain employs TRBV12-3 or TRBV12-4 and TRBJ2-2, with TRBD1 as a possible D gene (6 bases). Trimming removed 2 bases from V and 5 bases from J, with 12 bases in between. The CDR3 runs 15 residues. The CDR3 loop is CASSLPQGLTGELFF. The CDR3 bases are TGTGCCAGCAGTTTACCGCAGGGGTTGACCGGGGAGCTGTTTTTT.

The CDR3 here is CAVFKNTEAFF. DNA for the CDR3: TGTGCCGTCTTCAAGAACACTGAAGCTTTCTTT. The rearrangement links TRBV6-5 to TRBJ1-1; D uncertain. The CDR3 runs to 11 residues. V lost 11 bases and J lost 1, with 8 bases in between. Looked up from germline, CDR1 is MNHEY and CDR2 is SVGAGI.

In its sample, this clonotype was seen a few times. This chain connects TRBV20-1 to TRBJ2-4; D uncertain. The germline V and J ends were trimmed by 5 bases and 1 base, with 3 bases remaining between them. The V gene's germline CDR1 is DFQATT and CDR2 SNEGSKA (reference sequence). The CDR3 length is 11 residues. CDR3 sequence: CSARAKNIQYF. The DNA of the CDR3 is TGCAGTGCTCGGGCCAAAAACATTCAGTACTTC.

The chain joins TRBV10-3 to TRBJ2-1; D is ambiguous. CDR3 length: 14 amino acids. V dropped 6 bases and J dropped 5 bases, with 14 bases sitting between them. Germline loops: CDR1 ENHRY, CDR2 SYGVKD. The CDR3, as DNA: TGTGCCATCAGCCCATCGGACGGCGACAATGAGCAGTTCTTC. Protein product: CAISPSDGDNEQFF.

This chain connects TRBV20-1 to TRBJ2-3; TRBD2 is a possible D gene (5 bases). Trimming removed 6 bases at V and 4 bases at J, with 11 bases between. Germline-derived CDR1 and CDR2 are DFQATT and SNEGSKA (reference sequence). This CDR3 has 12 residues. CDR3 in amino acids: CSAFTSADTQYF. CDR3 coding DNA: TGCAGTGCCTTTACTAGTGCAGATACGCAGTATTTT.

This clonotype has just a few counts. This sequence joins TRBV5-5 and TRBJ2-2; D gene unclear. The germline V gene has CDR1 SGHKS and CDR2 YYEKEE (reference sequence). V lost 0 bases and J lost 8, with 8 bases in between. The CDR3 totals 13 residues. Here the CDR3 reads CASSLVITGELFF. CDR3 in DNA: TGTGCCAGCAGCTTGGTGATTACGGGGGAGCTGTTTTTT.

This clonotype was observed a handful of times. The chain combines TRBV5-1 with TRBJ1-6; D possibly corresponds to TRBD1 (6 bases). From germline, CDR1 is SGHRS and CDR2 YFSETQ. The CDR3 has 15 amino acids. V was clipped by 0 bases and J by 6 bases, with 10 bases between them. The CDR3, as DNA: TGCGCCAGCAGCTTGGGACAGGTTATTAATTCACCCCTCCACTTT. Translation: CASSLGQVINSPLHF.

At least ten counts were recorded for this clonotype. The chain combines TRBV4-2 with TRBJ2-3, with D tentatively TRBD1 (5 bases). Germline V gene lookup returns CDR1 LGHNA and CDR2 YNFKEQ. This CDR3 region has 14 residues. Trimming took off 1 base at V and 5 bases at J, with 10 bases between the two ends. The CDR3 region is CASSQGGARDTQYF. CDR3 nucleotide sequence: TGTGCCAGCAGCCAAGGTGGGGCTAGAGATACGCAGTATTTT.

The CDR3 DNA reads TGCGCCAGCAGCCAAGACGCAGCGGGAGCGGGCACAGATACGCAGTATTTT. It encodes CASSQDAAGAGTDTQYF. The genes are TRBV4-3 and TRBJ2-3; 8 nucleotides align to TRBD2. Germline assignment: CDR1 LGHNA and CDR2 YSLEER. The CDR3 sequence is 17 residues long. Germline trimming cut 0 bases from V and 1 base from J; bases unmatched to any gene: 6.